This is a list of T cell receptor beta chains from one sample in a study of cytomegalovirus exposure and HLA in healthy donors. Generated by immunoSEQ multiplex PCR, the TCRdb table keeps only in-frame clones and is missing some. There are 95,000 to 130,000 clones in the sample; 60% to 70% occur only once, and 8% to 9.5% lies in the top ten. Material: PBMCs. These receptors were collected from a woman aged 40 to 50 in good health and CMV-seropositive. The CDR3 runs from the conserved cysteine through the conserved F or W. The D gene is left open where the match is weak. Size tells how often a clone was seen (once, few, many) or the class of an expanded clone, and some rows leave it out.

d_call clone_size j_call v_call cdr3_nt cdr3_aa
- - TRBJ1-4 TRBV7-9 TGTGCCAGCAGCCGGGGAGAGGTGCCTTTGCTAGAAAAACTGTTTTTT CASSRGEVPLLEKLFF
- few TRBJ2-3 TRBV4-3 TGCGCCAGCAGCCAAGATGGAGAGGAAGATACGCAGTATTTT CASSQDGEEDTQYF
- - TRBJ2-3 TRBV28 TGTGCCAGCAGGGAGAGGACTTGGGGGCGAGGAGATACGCAGTATTTT CASRERTWGRGDTQYF
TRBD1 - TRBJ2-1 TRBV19 TGTGCCAGTAGTATCGACAGGGGAAATTCTAATGAGCAGTTCTTC CASSIDRGNSNEQFF
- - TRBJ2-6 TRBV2 TGTGCCAGCGAGGTCTCTGGGGCCAACGTCCTGACTTTC CASEVSGANVLTF
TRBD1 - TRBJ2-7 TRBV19 TGTGCCAGTAGTCTAGGGACAGGGCCCTTCTACGAGCAGTACTTC CASSLGTGPFYEQYF
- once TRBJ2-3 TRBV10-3 TGTGCCATCAGGGACTCCAAGATCACAGATACGCAGTATTTT CAIRDSKITDTQYF
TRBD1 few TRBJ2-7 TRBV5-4 TGTGCCAGCAGTACCGGGACAGGGTTCTACGAGCAGTACTTC CASSTGTGFYEQYF
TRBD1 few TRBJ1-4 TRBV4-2 TGTGCCAGCAGCCAAGCATCCGGGACAGCTAATGAAAAACTGTTTTTT CASSQASGTANEKLFF
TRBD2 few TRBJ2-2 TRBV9 TGTGCCAGCAGAGGTAGCGGGAGGGAAACCGGGGAGCTGTTTTTT CASRGSGRETGELFF
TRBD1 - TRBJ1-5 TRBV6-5 TGTGCCAGCAGCCGGGGACAGGGAAGCTCCCAGCATTTT CASSRGQGSSQHF
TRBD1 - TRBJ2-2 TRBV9 TGTGCCAGCAGCGTAGACGGGACAGGGAACACCGGGGAGCTGTTTTTT CASSVDGTGNTGELFF
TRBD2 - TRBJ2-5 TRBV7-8 TGTGCCAGCAGCTCACCGGGACTAGCGGAACAGCAGTACTTC CASSSPGLAEQQYF
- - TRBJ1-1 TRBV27 TGTGCCAGCAGTGAAAGAAGCAGGGTGGGCACTGAAGCTTTCTTT CASSERSRVGTEAFF
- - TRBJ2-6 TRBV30 TGTGCCTGGAGGGGTAGGGGCTCTGGGGCCAACGTCCTGACTTTC CAWRGRGSGANVLTF
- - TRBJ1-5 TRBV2 TGTGCCAGCAGTGAAGGGGCCTCCTGGCCCCAGCATTTT CASSEGASWPQHF
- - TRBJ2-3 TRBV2 TGTGCCAGCAGCCCCGAGCGGGTTTCAGATACGCAGTATTTT CASSPERVSDTQYF
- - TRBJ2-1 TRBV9 TGTGCCAGCAGCCAGGGGACAAGGAACAATGAGCAGTTCTTC CASSQGTRNNEQFF
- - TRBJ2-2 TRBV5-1 TGCGCCAGCAGCTCGGGAGGGGACAGTGAGTGGGAGCTGTTTTTT CASSSGGDSEWELFF
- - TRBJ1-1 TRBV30 TGTGCCTGGACAGAACCAAACACAATCATGAACACTGAAGCTTTCTTT CAWTEPNTIMNTEAFF
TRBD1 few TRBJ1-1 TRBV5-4 TGTGCCAGCAGCGGAAAGACAGGGTACCGCACTGAAGCTTTCTTT CASSGKTGYRTEAFF
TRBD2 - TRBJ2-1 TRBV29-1 TGCAGCCCTCGGCTAGCGGGGGGATACAATGAGCAGTTCTTC CSPRLAGGYNEQFF
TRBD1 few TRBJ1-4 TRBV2 TGTGCCAGCAGTGTGTTGCAGGGGGACAAACTGTTTTTT CASSVLQGDKLFF
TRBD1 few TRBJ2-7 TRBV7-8 TGTGCCAGCAGCTTGGGACATTCAGGGGGCTACGAGCAGTACTTC CASSLGHSGGYEQYF
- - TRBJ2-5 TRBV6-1 TGTGCCAGCAGTGAACAGGGGTTTTGGGCAGAGACCCAGTACTTC CASSEQGFWAETQYF
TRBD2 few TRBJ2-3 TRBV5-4 TGTGCCAGCAGCCTCAATAGCGGGAGACTCACAGATACGCAGTATTTT CASSLNSGRLTDTQYF
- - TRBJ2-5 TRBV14 TGTGCCAGCAGCCATGGCCTCCCCGTAACCCAGTACTTC CASSHGLPVTQYF
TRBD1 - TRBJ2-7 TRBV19 TGTGCCAGTACCCAGGGGACAGGGGCCTCCTACGAGCAGTACTTC CASTQGTGASYEQYF
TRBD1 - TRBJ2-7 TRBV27 TGTGCCAGCAGTTCGACAGGGCCCTTAGCCTACGAGCAGTACTTC CASSSTGPLAYEQYF
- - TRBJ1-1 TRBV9 TGTGCCAGCAGCACCCGGGACACTGAAGCTTTCTTT CASSTRDTEAFF
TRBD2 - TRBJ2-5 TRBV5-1 TGCGCCAGCAGCTTTTCTAGCGGTCAAGAGACCCAGTACTTC CASSFSSGQETQYF
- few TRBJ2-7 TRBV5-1 TGCGCCAGCAGCTTGGTCGGAGGGAAATCCTACGAGCAGTACTTC CASSLVGGKSYEQYF
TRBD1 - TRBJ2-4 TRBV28 TGTGCCAGCAGTCCGCCGTCTCAGGGGGAAAACATTCAGTACTTC CASSPPSQGENIQYF
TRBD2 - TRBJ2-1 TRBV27 TGTGCCAGCAGTTTCACTAGCGGGAGGGGGAATGAGCAGTTCTTC CASSFTSGRGNEQFF
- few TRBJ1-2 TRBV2 TGTGCCAGCTCCCGAGGGACAAATAACTATGGCTACACCTTC CASSRGTNNYGYTF
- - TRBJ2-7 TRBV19 TGTGCCAGTAGTATACGCCCGAGCTCCTACGAGCAGTACTTC CASSIRPSSYEQYF
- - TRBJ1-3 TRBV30 TGTGCCTGGTCCTACATTCGACCGGGAATCTCTGGAAACACCATATATTTT CAWSYIRPGISGNTIYF